This T cell receptor (beta chain) was recorded in a study of shared clonotypes between healthy human individuals. As for this clone: The antigen remains undetermined.

An even split of each subset's genomic DNA across several immunoSEQ plates was performed. The table came from immunoSEQ multiplex PCR; TCRdb's copy has only in-frame clones and leaves some out. The sample carries fewer than 700,000 clones, roughly 72% recorded once. The CDR3 has 15 residues. V trimming: 1 base; J trimming: 2 bases; junction bases outside the gene matches: 5. The V gene's germline CDR1 is SGHAT and CDR2 FQNNGV. Points from the study as a whole: It was expected that sequencing depth would affect clonotype sharing among donors. Only blood was sampled; tissue repertoires likely differ.

V usage is TRBV11-2 and J usage is TRBJ2-7, with 7 bases that match TRBD2. The TCR was taken from a woman in her forties in good health. Some clones in this sample may be carry-over from other donors' samples. The sequenced sample was PBMCs. The CDR3 spells CASSLAVGGTYEQYF. The CDR3 DNA reads TGTGCCAGCAGCTTAGCAGTGGGAGGGACCTACGAGCAGTACTTC.